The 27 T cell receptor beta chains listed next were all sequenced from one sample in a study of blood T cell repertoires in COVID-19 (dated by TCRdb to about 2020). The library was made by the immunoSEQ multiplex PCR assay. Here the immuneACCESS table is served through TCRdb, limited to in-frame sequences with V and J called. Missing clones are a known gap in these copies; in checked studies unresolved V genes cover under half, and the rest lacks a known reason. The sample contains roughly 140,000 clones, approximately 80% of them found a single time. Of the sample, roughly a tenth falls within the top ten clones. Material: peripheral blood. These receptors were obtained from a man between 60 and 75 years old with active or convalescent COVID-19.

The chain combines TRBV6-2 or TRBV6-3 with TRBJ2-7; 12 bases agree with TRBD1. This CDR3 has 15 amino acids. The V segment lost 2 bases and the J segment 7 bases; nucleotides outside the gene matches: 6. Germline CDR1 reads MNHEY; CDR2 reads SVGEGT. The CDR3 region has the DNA TGTGCCAGCAGTTACATGGGACAGGGGGCGCGTGAGCAGTACGTC. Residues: CASSYMGQGAREQYV.

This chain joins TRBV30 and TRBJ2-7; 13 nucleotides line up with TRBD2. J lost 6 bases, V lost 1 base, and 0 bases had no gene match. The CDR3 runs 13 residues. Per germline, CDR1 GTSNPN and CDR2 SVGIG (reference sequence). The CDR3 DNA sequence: TGTGCCTGGAGTGGACTAGCGGGAGGCGAGCAGTACGTC. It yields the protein CAWSGLAGGEQYV.

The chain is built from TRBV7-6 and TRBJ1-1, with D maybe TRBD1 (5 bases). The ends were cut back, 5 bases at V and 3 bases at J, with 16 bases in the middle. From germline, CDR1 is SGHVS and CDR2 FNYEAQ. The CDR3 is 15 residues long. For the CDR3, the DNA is TGTGCCAGCAGCAAAGGGGCAGGGCCGGACACTGAAGCTTTCTTT. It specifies CASSKGAGPDTEAFF.

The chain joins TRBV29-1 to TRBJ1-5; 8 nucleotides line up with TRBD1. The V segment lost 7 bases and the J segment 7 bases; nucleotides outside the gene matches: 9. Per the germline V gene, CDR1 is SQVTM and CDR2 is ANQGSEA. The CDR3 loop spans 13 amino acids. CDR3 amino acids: CSARDRSDQPQHF. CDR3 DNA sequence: TGCAGCGCCCGGGACAGGTCGGACCAGCCCCAGCATTTT. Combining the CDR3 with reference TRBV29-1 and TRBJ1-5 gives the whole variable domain SAVISQKPSRDICQRGTSLTIQCQVDSQVTMMFWYRQQPGQSLTLIATANQGSEATYESGFVIDKFPISRPNLTFSTLTVSNMSPEDSSIYLCSARDRSDQPQHFGDGTRLSIL.

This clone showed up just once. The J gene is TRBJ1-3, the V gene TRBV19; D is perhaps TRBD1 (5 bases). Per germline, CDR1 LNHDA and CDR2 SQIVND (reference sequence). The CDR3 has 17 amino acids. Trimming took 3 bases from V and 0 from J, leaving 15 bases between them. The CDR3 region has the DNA TGTGCCAGTAGTATCTTAAACAGGCGGATCTCTGGAAACACCATATATTTT. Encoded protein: CASSILNRRISGNTIYF. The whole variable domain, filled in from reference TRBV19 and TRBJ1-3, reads DGGITQSPKYLFRKEGQNVTLSCEQNLNHDAMYWYRQDPGQGLRLIYYSQIVNDFQKGDIAEGYSVSREKKESFPLTVTSAQKNPTAFYLCASSILNRRISGNTIYFGEGSWLTVV.

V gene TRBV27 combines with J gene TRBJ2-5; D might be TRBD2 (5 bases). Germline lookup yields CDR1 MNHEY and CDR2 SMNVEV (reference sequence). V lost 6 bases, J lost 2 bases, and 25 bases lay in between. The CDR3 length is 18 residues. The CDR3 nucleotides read TGTGCCAGCAGCTCAATCCGCTGGTCTAGCTATGGGCAAGAGACCCAGTACTTC. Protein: CASSSIRWSSYGQETQYF.

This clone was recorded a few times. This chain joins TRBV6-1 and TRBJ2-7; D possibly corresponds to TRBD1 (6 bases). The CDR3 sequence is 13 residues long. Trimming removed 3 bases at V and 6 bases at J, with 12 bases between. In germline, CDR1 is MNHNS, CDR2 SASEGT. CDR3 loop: CASSDHRESEQYV. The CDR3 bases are TGTGCCAGCAGTGACCACAGGGAAAGCGAGCAGTACGTC.

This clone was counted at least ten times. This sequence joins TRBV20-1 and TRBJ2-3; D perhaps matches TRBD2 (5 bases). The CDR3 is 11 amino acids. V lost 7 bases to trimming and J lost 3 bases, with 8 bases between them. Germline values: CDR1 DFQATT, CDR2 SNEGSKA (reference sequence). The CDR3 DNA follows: TGCAGTGGGCTAGCAACAGATACGCAGTATTTT. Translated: CSGLATDTQYF.

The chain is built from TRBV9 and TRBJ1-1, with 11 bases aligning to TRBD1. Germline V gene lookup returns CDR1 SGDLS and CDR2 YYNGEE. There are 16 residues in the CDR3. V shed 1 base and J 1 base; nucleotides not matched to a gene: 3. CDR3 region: CASSVTGQGGNTEAFF. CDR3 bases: TGTGCCAGCAGCGTAACGGGACAGGGGGGGAACACTGAAGCTTTCTTT.

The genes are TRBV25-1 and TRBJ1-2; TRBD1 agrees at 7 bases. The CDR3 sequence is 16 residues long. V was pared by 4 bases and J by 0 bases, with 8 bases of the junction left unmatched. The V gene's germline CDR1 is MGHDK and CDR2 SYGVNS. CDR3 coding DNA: TGTGCCAGCAGTGCCGAGCCGGGACAGCCTAACTATGGCTACACCTTC. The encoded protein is CASSAEPGQPNYGYTF.

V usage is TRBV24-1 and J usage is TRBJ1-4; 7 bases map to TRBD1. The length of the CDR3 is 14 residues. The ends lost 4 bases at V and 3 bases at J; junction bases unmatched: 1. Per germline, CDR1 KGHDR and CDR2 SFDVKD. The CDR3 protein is CATSEGGSNEKLFF. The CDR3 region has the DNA TGTGCCACCAGTGAAGGGGGCTCTAATGAAAAACTGTTTTTT.

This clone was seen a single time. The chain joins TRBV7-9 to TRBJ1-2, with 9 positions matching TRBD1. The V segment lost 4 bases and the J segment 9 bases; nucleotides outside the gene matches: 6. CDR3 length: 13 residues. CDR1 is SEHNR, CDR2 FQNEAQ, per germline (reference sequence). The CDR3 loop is CASSSGTGRRYTF. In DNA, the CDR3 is TGTGCCAGCAGCTCCGGGACAGGGCGCCGCTACACCTTC.

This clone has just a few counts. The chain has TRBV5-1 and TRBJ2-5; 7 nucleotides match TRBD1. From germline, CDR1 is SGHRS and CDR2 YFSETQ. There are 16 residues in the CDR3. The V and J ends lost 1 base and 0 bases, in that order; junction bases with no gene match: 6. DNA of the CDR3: TGCGCCAGCAGCTTGAGAGGACAGGTTAACCAAGAGACCCAGTACTTC. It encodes CASSLRGQVNQETQYF.

CDR3 nucleotide sequence: TGTGCCAGCAGCCACCGGGACTGGGAGCAGTTCTTC. Encoded protein: CASSHRDWEQFF. This rearrangement joins TRBV7-2 to TRBJ2-1; perhaps TRBD2 as D (6 bases). Trimming shortened V by 5 bases and J by 10 bases, and 12 bases separated the two germline ends. CDR3 length: 12 amino acids. Germline V gene lookup returns CDR1 SGHTA and CDR2 FQGNSA.

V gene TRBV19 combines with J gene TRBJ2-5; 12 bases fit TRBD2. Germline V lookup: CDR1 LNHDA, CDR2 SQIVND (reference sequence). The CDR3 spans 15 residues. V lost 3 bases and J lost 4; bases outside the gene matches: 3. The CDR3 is CASSILAGGSETQYF. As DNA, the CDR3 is TGTGCCAGTAGTATCCTAGCGGGAGGGTCAGAGACCCAGTACTTC.

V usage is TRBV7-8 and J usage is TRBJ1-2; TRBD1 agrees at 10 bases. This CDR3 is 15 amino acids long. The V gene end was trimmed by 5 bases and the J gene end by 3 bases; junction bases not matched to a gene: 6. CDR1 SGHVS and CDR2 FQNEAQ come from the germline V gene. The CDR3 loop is CASSEFGQGDYGYTF. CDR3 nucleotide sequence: TGTGCCAGCAGCGAATTCGGACAGGGGGACTATGGCTACACCTTC.

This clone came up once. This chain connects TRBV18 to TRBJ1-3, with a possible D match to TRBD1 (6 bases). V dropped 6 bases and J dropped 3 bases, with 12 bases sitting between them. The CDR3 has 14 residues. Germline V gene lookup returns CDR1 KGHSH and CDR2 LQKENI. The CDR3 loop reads CASSQQGRGNTIYF. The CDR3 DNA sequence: TGTGCCAGCTCGCAACAGGGTCGTGGAAACACCATATATTTT. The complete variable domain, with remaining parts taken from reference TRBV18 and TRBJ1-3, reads NAGVMQNPRHLVRRRGQEARLRCSPMKGHSHVYWYRQLPEEGLKFMVYLQKENIIDESGMPKERFSAEFPKEGPSILRIQQVVRGDSAAYFCASSQQGRGNTIYFGEGSWLTVV.

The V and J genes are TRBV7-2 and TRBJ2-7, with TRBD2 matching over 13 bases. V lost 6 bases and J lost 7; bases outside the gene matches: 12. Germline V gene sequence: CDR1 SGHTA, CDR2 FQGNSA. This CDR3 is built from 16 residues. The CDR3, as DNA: TGTGCCAGCAGTTCAACCGGAGGGGGACTAGCGGGAGAGCAGTACGTC. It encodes CASSSTGGGLAGEQYV.

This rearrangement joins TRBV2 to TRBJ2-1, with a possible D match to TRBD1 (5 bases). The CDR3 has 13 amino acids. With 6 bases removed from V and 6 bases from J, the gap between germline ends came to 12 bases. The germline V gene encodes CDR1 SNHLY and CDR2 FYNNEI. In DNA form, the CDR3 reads TGTGCCAGCAGGAGAGGACAATTCAATGAGCAGTTCTTC. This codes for CASRRGQFNEQFF.

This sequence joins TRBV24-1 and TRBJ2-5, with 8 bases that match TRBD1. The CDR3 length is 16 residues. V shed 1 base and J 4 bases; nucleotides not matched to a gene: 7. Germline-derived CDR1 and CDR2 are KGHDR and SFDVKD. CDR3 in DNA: TGTGCCACCAGTGATTTCTACAGGGGGAGGTTAGAGACCCAGTACTTC. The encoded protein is CATSDFYRGRLETQYF.

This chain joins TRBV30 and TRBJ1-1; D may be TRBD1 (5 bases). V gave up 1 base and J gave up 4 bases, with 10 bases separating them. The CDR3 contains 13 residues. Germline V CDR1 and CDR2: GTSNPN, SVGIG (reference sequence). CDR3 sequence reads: CAWSAGRGTEAFF. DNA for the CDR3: TGTGCCTGGAGTGCCGGGAGGGGCACTGAAGCTTTCTTT.

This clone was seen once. The DNA for the CDR3 is TGCAGTGCTAGTCAAGCGGTAAACTACGAGCAGTACGTC. It codes for CSASQAVNYEQYV. The rearrangement joins TRBV20-1 to TRBJ2-7; TRBD2 might be the D (5 bases). Germline V lookup: CDR1 DFQATT, CDR2 SNEGSKA (reference sequence). The CDR3 is 13 amino acids. V lost 3 bases, J lost 3 bases, and 12 bases lay in between.

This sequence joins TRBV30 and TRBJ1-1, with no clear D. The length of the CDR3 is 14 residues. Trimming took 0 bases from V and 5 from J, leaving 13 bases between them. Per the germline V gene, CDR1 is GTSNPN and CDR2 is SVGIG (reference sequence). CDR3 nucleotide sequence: TGTGCCTGGAGTGTAATGAGGCGGAGAACTGAAGCTTTCTTT. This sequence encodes CAWSVMRRRTEAFF.

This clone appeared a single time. The CDR3 DNA sequence: TGTGCCAGCAGCTTTTTGCAGTTGAACACTGAAGCTTTCTTT. This sequence encodes CASSFLQLNTEAFF. This chain links TRBV6-2 or TRBV6-3 with TRBJ1-1; no definite D call. CDR3 length: 14 residues. Per germline, CDR1 MNHEY and CDR2 SVGEGT. The ends were cut back, 6 bases at V and 0 bases at J, with 11 bases in the middle.

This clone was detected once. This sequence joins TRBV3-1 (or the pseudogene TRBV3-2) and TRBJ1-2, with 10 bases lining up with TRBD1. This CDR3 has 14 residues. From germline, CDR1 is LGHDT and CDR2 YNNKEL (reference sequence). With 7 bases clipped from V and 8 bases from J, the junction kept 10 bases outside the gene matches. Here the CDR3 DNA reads TGTGCCAGCACACCGGGACAGGGGCGGGCAGGCTACACCTTC. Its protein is CASTPGQGRAGYTF.

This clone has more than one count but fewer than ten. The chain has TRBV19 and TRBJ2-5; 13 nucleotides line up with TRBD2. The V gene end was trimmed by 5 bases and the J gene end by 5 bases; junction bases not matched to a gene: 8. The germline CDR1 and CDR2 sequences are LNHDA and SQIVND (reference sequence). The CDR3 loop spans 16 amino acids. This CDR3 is CASSSRTSGSAETQYF. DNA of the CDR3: TGTGCCAGTAGTTCCCGGACTAGCGGGAGTGCGGAGACCCAGTACTTC.

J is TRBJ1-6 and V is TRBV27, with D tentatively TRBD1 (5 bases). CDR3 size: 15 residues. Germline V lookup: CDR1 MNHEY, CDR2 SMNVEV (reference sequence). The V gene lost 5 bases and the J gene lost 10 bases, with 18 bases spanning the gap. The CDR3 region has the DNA TGTGCCAGCAGTGAATCGTGGGGGACTTTATCACCCCTCCACTTT. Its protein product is CASSESWGTLSPLHF.